Detailed here is one T cell receptor beta chain. The antigen is unknown. The data stem from a study of blood T cells in healthy people across ages. Study conclusions and caveats: Investigators viewed diversity estimates from one million T cells as underestimates, the study reported.

Germline V lookup: CDR1 DFQATT, CDR2 SNEGSKA (reference sequence). This CDR3 is built from 17 residues. Russia was home to the donors, healthy Caucasian individuals aged 6 to 90. Each sample used at least 6.5 million PBMCs. A second PCR, run for roughly 7 to 11 cycles, used a sample-barcoded 5' primer plus a J-beta primer mix. Each cDNA molecule, via a template-switch adaptor with 12 random nucleotides, was tagged. TCRdb redid the calling of the 5' RACE reads with MiXCR, one entry per CDR3 protein. The repertoire consists of 1,100,000 or so distinct CDR3 sequences, with 40% to 45% occurring once and the leading ten covering 18%.

The sequenced sample was blood. The V call is TRBV20-1, the J call TRBJ2-4; 13 nucleotides match TRBD2. The J call may not be correct, given that the DNA end is closer to TRBJ2-5. This clonotype was obtained from a woman aged 55-70 years in good health. Here the CDR3 DNA reads TGCAGTGCTCGTCGACTAGCGGGAGGAGGCTTCGGAGAGACCCAGTACTTC. This translates into CSARRLAGGGFGETQYF.